This T cell receptor (beta chain) originates from a study of control samples from healthy donors and cancer patients. The protocol was immunoSEQ multiplex PCR, while the TCRdb copy is restricted to in-frame clones and leaves out a portion. The repertoire holds 40,000 to 55,000 clones, roughly three quarters seen once, with about a sixth in the top ten. Sequencing was performed on formalin-fixed, paraffin-embedded tissue. This receptor was identified in a male donor with melanoma.

Written as DNA, the CDR3 is TGTGCCAGCAGTCGAACAGGGCCCATGAACACTGAAGCTTTCTTT. It codes for CASSRTGPMNTEAFF. V is TRBV2 and J is TRBJ1-1, with D possibly matching TRBD1 (6 bases). Germline V gene sequence: CDR1 SNHLY, CDR2 FYNNEI. Trimming took 5 bases from V and 0 from J, leaving 13 bases between them. The CDR3 extends over 15 amino acids.